These T cell receptor beta chains were read from a single sample in a study of blood T cell repertoires in COVID-19. Measured with immunoSEQ multiplex PCR; TCRdb has only the in-frame clones, and not every one. The sample gives roughly 110,000 clones, 80% to 95% of which show up once; around 1.2% is in the top ten. The sequenced sample consisted of peripheral blood. These receptors were obtained from a woman in her 30s with acute or convalescent COVID-19. Each CDR3 is given with its conserved first and last residue. The D gene is left open where the match is weak. Part of the rows lack a size; the others show once, few, many or a class for expanded clones.

>18|TRBJ2-2|TRBV6-2/TRBV6-3|once|TRBD2
TGTGCCAGCAGCCCCGGACTAGCGGGAGCGGGGAACACCGGGGAGCTGTTTTTT
CASSPGLAGAGNTGELFF
>16|TRBJ2-3|TRBV4-3|.|.
TGCGCCAGCAGCCCCCGGGCGGGGTATAGCACAGATACGCAGTATTTT
CASSPRAGYSTDTQYF
>15|TRBJ1-2|TRBV9|.|.
TGTGCCAGCAGCGTAGGCCGGGGTTTCGACTATGGCTACACCTTC
CASSVGRGFDYGYTF
>14|TRBJ1-1|TRBV4-1|.|TRBD1
TGCGCCAGCAGCCGAGTCACAGGGGACACTGAAGCTTTCTTT
CASSRVTGDTEAFF
>15|TRBJ1-2|TRBV11-2|.|TRBD1
TGTGCCAGCAGCCAAAGACAGGGGGCGGGCTATGGCTACACCTTC
CASSQRQGAGYGYTF
>17|TRBJ1-5|TRBV10-1|.|TRBD1
TGCGCCAGCAGTGGAGACAGGGGGCTTGTGGGCAATCAGCCCCAGCATTTT
CASSGDRGLVGNQPQHF
>13|TRBJ2-7|TRBV5-4|few|.
TGTGCCAGCAGCTTGGGGGCGTCCTACGAGCAGTACTTC
CASSLGASYEQYF
>17|TRBJ2-6|TRBV6-6|.|TRBD1
TGTGCCAGCAGTCGGAGGGACAGGGGGACTGGGGCCAACGTCCTGACTTTC
CASSRRDRGTGANVLTF
>14|TRBJ1-1|TRBV5-4|.|.
TGTGCCAGCAGCCCAGACAGGATGAACACTGAAGCTTTCTTT
CASSPDRMNTEAFF
>20|TRBJ2-2|TRBV18|once|.
TGTGCCAGCTCACCAGCCCTAGGCAGGGAAGGAGCCAGGAACACCGGGGAGCTGTTTTTT
CASSPALGREGARNTGELFF
>13|TRBJ2-7|TRBV3-1/TRBV3-2|.|.
TGTGCCAGCAGCCAAGATCGTCAGGACGAGCAGTACTTC
CASSQDRQDEQYF
>15|TRBJ1-2|TRBV19|.|.
TGTGCCAGTAGTAAGGAGCGGGTTCTGAGCTATGGCTACACCTTC
CASSKERVLSYGYTF
>15|TRBJ1-6|TRBV9|once|TRBD1
TGTGCCAGCAGCCCTGGACAGGGTCGTAATTCACCCCTCCACTTT
CASSPGQGRNSPLHF
>15|TRBJ2-6|TRBV19|.|.
TGTGCCAGTAGTTTCTGGCTCTCTGGGGCCAACGTCCTGACTTTC
CASSFWLSGANVLTF
>13|TRBJ1-2|TRBV3-1/TRBV3-2|.|TRBD1
TGTGCCAGCAGCCAGGGGACAGGGGTCGACTACACCTTC
CASSQGTGVDYTF
>15|TRBJ2-2|TRBV10-3|.|.
TGTGCCATCAGTTTGGGGCTAGCGAGCACCGGGGAGCTGTTTTTT
CAISLGLASTGELFF
>17|TRBJ2-2|TRBV19|.|.
TGTGCCAGTAGTATACCTCGCGGCAGGGCGAACACCGGGGAGCTGTTTTTT
CASSIPRGRANTGELFF
>17|TRBJ1-4|TRBV28|once|.
TGTGCCAGCAGTTTATCCAGGGGAGTTGGGACTAATGAAAAACTGTTTTTT
CASSLSRGVGTNEKLFF
>11|TRBJ1-2|TRBV30|.|.
TGTGCCTGGGGCCATTCATTGGGCTACACCTTC
CAWGHSLGYTF
>15|TRBJ1-2|TRBV18|.|TRBD1
TGTGCCAGCTCACCAACAGGGGAATTCGGCTATGGCTACACCTTC
CASSPTGEFGYGYTF
>14|TRBJ2-2|TRBV28|.|TRBD2
TGTGCCAGCCCGGGGCGGGAGTGGACCGGGGAGCTGTTTTTT
CASPGREWTGELFF
>14|TRBJ2-1|TRBV29-1|.|TRBD2
TGCAGCGTCGCCGGACTAGCGGGACCGAATGAGCAGTTCTTC
CSVAGLAGPNEQFF
>14|TRBJ2-7|TRBV9|.|.
TGTGCCAGCAGCGTGGAGGGAGGACTTTACGAGCAGTACTTC
CASSVEGGLYEQYF
>16|TRBJ2-1|TRBV27|.|TRBD2
TGTGCCAGCACCAAAAGGACTAGCGGCCCCTACAATGAGCAGTTCTTC
CASTKRTSGPYNEQFF
>16|TRBJ2-5|TRBV18|few|TRBD2
TGTGCCAGCTCACCACGGGCTAGCGGACCACAAGAGACCCAGTACTTC
CASSPRASGPQETQYF
>13|TRBJ2-7|TRBV25-1|.|.
TGTGCCAGCAGACCCGGGACACCCTACGAGCAGTACTTC
CASRPGTPYEQYF
>15|TRBJ1-5|TRBV19|once|TRBD1
TGTGCCAGTAGTATAGGCACAGGGGTTCGGCAGCCCCAGCATTTT
CASSIGTGVRQPQHF
>16|TRBJ2-1|TRBV7-7|.|TRBD2
TGTGCTAGCAGCCCCCGGGGGGGAGGGCCGAAAAATGAGCAGTTCTTC
CASSPRGGGPKNEQFF
>13|TRBJ2-5|TRBV29-1|.|.
TGCAGCCCCGTGGGCTCCCTCCAAGAGACCCAGTACTTC
CSPVGSLQETQYF
>14|TRBJ1-6|TRBV10-3|.|.
TGTGCCATCAGACAGGCGGAAGGGAATTCACCCCTCCACTTT
CAIRQAEGNSPLHF
>15|TRBJ2-3|TRBV2|once|.
TGTGCCAGCAGGACTAGGAGATATAGCACAGATACGCAGTATTTT
CASRTRRYSTDTQYF
>17|TRBJ2-7|TRBV7-9|few|TRBD2
TGTGCCAGCAGCTGGGGACTAGCGGGGGAGAGCTCCTACGAGCAGTACTTC
CASSWGLAGESSYEQYF
>15|TRBJ1-5|TRBV3-1/TRBV3-2|.|.
TGTGCCAGCAGCCCCAACGGACAGAGCAATCAGCCCCAGCATTTT
CASSPNGQSNQPQHF
>14|TRBJ1-5|TRBV27|.|.
TGTGCCAGCAGTTTTTCCTACTTCAATCAGCCCCAGCATTTT
CASSFSYFNQPQHF
>15|TRBJ2-7|TRBV3-1/TRBV3-2|medium-sized|TRBD1
TGTGCCAGCAGCCAAGCCGGGACAGGGGCCCTAGAGCAGTACTTC
CASSQAGTGALEQYF
>15|TRBJ1-5|TRBV5-1|.|.
TGCGCCAGCAGCTTGGCCGGAGATAGCAATCAGCCCCAGCATTTT
CASSLAGDSNQPQHF
>15|TRBJ1-3|TRBV6-6|.|.
TGTGCCAGCAGACATTGGGGGGACTCTGGAAACACCATATATTTT
CASRHWGDSGNTIYF
>16|TRBJ1-6|TRBV4-2|.|.
TGTGCCAGCAGCCAAGATTCCGGACAGATAGGTTCACCCCTCCACTTT
CASSQDSGQIGSPLHF
>13|TRBJ2-7|TRBV6-2/TRBV6-3|.|TRBD1
TGTGCCAGCAGCAAACCAGGGGGCCACGAGCAGTACTTC
CASSKPGGHEQYF
>11|TRBJ1-1|TRBV12-3/TRBV12-4|.|TRBD1
TGTGCCAGCAGTCCCGACAGGGGAACTTTCTTT
CASSPDRGTFF
>15|TRBJ1-5|TRBV28|.|TRBD1
TGTGCCAGCACCACCGGACAGGGCATTAATCAGCCCCAGCATTTT
CASTTGQGINQPQHF
>13|TRBJ2-7|TRBV10-3|.|.
TGTGCCACCAAGATACAGGTTTCCTACGAGCAGTACTTC
CATKIQVSYEQYF
>14|TRBJ2-7|TRBV19|.|.
TGTGCCAGTAGTATAGGCCTAGTCGGTTACGAGCAGTACTTC
CASSIGLVGYEQYF
>17|TRBJ1-2|TRBV7-2|.|TRBD1
TGTGCCAGCAGCTTAAGCGGAGGACAGGGGGCTTGGTATGGCTACACCTTC
CASSLSGGQGAWYGYTF